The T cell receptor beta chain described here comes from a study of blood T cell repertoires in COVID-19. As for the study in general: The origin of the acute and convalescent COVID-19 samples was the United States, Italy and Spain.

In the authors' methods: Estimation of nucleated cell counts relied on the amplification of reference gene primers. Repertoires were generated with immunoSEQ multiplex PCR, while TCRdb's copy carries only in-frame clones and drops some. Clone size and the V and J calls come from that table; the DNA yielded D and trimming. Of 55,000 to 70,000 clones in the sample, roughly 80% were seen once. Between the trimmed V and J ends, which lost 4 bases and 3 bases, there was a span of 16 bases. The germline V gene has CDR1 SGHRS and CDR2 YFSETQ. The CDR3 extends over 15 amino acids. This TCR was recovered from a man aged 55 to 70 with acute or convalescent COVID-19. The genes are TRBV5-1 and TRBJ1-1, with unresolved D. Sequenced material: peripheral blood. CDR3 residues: CASSSGPRADTEAFF. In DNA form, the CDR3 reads TGCGCCAGCAGCAGCGGGCCGCGGGCGGACACTGAAGCTTTCTTT.